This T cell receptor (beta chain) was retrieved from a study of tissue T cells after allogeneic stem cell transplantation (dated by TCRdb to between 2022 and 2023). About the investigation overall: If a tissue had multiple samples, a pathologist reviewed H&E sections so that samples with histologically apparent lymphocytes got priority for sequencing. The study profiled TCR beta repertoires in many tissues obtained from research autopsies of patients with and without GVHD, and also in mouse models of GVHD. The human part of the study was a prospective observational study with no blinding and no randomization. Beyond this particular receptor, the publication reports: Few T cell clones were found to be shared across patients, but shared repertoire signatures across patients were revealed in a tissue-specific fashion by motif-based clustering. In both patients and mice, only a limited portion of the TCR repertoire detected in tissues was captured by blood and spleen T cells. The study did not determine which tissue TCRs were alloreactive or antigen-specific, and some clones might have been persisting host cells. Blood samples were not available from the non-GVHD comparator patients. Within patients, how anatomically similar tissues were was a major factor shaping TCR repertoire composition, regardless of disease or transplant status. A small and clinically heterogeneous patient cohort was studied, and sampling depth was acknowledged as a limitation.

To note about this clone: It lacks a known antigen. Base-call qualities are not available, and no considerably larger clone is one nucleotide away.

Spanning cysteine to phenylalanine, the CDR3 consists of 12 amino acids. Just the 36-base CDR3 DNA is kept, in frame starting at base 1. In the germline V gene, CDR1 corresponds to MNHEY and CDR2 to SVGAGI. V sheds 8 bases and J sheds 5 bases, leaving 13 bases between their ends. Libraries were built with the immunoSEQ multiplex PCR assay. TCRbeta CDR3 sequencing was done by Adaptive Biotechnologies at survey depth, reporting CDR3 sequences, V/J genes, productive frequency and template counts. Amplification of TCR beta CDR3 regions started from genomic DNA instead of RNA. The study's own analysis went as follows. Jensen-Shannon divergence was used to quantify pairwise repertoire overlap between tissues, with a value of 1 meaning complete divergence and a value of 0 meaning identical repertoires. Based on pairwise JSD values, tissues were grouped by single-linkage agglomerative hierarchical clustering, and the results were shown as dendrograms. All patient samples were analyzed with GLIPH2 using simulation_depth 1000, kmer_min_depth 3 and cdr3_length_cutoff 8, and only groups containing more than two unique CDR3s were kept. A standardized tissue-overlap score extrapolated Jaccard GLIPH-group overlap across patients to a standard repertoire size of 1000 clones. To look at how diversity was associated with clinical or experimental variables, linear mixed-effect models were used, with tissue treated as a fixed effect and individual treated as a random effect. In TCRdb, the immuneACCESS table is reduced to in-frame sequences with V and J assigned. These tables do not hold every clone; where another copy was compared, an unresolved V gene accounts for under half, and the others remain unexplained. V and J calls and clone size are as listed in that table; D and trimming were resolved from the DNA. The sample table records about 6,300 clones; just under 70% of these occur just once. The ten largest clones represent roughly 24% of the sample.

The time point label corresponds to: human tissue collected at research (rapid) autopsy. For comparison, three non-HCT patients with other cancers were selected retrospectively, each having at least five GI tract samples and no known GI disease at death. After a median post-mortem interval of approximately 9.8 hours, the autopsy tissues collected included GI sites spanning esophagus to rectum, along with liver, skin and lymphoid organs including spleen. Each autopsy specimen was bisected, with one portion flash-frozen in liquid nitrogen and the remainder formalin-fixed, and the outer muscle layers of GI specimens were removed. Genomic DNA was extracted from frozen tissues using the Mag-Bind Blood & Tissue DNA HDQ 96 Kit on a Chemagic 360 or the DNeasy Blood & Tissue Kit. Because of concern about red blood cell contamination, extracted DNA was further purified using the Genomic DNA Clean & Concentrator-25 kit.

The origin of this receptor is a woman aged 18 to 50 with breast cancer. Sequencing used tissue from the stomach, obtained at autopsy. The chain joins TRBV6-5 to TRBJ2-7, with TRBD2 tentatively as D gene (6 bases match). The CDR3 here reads CASGRLGDEQYF. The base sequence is TGTGCCAGCGGTAGACTAGGGGACGAGCAGTACTTC.